The clone carrying this T cell receptor beta chain was detected a few times. This CDR3 has 16 amino acids. Germline V gene lookup returns CDR1 SGHTA and CDR2 FQGNSA. Germline trimming cut 1 base from V and 4 bases from J; bases unmatched to any gene: 4. These data belong to a study of response to subunit inactivated influenza vaccine. TCRdb reprocessed the RT-PCR reads via MiXCR and lists one record per CDR3 protein. This table holds 450,000 to 550,000 distinct CDR3 sequences, about 25% found once. The V and J genes are TRBV7-2 and TRBJ2-2; 9 bases are shared with TRBD2. This receptor was taken from a man over 45 who received an inactivated influenza vaccine. The sequencing used CD4+ T cells sorted from PBMCs, collected roughly 5 days after vaccination. The CDR3 sequence is CASSLVAGDLTGELFF. CDR3 sequence (DNA): TGTGCCAGCAGCTTAGTAGCGGGGGACCTCACCGGGGAGCTGTTTTTT.